Below, 25 T cell receptor beta chains from the same sample are listed, as sequenced in a study of CD8 T cells in Susac syndrome. An input of roughly 0.45 to 1 ug of RNA was subjected to reverse transcription using random hexamers. One entry per CDR3 protein results from TCRdb running MiXCR on the immunoSEQ multiplex PCR reads. The sample yields fewer than 150,000 distinct CDR3 sequences, around 94% seen once. Sequenced: CD8+ T cells from PBMCs. Receptor source: a human donor in good health.

V is TRBV7-2 and J is TRBJ2-7; D not resolved. Between the trimmed V and J ends, which lost 1 base and 2 bases, there was a span of 12 bases. Per the germline V gene, CDR1 is SGHTA and CDR2 is FQGNSA. The CDR3 contains 15 residues. CDR3 sequence reads: CASSLVPLLAYEQYF. CDR3 in DNA: TGTGCCAGCAGCTTAGTGCCTTTGCTAGCCTACGAGCAGTACTTC.

The rearrangement uses TRBV7-9 and TRBJ2-1; no clear D. In germline, CDR1 is SEHNR, CDR2 FQNEAQ (reference sequence). The V end was cut by 0 bases, the J end by 5 bases, with 8 bases between. CDR3 length: 14 residues. CDR3 amino acids: CASSLAVADNEQFF. The CDR3 nucleotides read TGTGCCAGCAGCTTAGCGGTCGCGGACAATGAGCAGTTCTTC.

The chain links TRBV12-3 or TRBV12-4 to TRBJ2-7; TRBD2 matches at 7 bases. J lost 0 bases, V lost 6 bases, and 11 bases had no gene match. CDR3 length equals 16 residues. This CDR3 reads CASSNPGGSLSYEQYF. DNA of the CDR3: TGTGCCAGCAGCAACCCGGGGGGTTCCCTCTCCTACGAGCAGTACTTC.

The chain carries TRBV9 and TRBJ2-1, with TRBD2 as a possible D gene (5 bases). V lost 2 bases and J lost 5, with 5 bases in between. The CDR3 has 12 amino acids. The V gene's germline CDR1 is SGDLS and CDR2 YYNGEE. For the CDR3, the DNA is TGTGCCAGCAGCGTCGGGGACAATGAGCAGTTCTTC. The encoded protein is CASSVGDNEQFF.

The chain employs TRBV20-1 and TRBJ2-2; maybe TRBD2 (6 bases). The V end was cut by 8 bases, the J end by 6 bases, with 19 bases between. This CDR3 comprises 14 residues. CDR1 and CDR2 from the germline V gene are DFQATT and SNEGSKA (reference sequence). The CDR3, as DNA: TGCAGTCCGCTAGATTCCCGGGAGTCCGGGGAGCTGTTTTTT. This translates into CSPLDSRESGELFF.

CDR3 DNA: TGTGCCAGCAGTTTTGCGGGAGCCGTCTACGAGCAGTACTTC. The encoded protein is CASSFAGAVYEQYF. The chain carries TRBV28 and TRBJ2-7; 7 positions agree with TRBD2. CDR1 is MDHEN and CDR2 is SYDVKM in the germline V gene. The CDR3 covers 14 residues. The V and J ends lost 3 bases and 3 bases, in that order; junction bases with no gene match: 5.

The J gene is TRBJ2-3, the V gene TRBV6-4, with 8 bases identical to TRBD2. The germline V gene encodes CDR1 MRHNA and CDR2 SNTAGT. CDR3 length equals 16 residues. V lost 4 bases and J lost 0; bases outside the gene matches: 6. DNA of the CDR3: TGTGCCAGCAGTGCGGGAGCGGGAGTTAGCACAGATACGCAGTATTTT. It codes for CASSAGAGVSTDTQYF.

The chain uses TRBV3-1 and TRBJ1-2, with a possible D match to TRBD1 (5 bases). With 0 bases removed from V and 1 base from J, the gap between germline ends came to 12 bases. CDR1 and CDR2 from the germline V gene are LGHDT and YNNKEL (reference sequence). The CDR3 is made up of 16 amino acids. The CDR3 nucleotides read TGTGCCAGCAGCCAAGAATTCCGGACACATAACTATGGCTACACCTTC. Residues: CASSQEFRTHNYGYTF.

CDR3 region: CASSDELDDQYF. The DNA of the CDR3 is TGTGCCAGCAGTGATGAGTTGGACGACCAGTACTTC. J is TRBJ2-5 and V is TRBV25-1; D unresolved. V was pared by 3 bases and J by 10 bases, with 12 bases between. This CDR3 has 12 residues. Germline V gene data show CDR1 as MGHDK and CDR2 as SYGVNS.

The V call is TRBV20-1, the J call TRBJ1-2; D unclear. Per the germline V gene, CDR1 is DFQATT and CDR2 is SNEGSKA (reference sequence). The CDR3 consists of 10 residues. The V gene lost 6 bases and the J gene lost 7 bases, with 9 bases spanning the gap. The CDR3 reads CSASTFGYTF. CDR3 nucleotides: TGCAGTGCCTCGACCTTTGGCTACACCTTC.

V and J are TRBV28 and TRBJ2-7; possible D gene TRBD2, 5 bases. In germline, CDR1 is MDHEN, CDR2 SYDVKM. CDR3 length: 12 amino acids. Trimming took off 5 bases at V and 4 bases at J, with 9 bases between the two ends. For the CDR3, the DNA is TGTGCCAGCAGTCACCCGGGGTACGAGCAGTACTTC. Translating it yields CASSHPGYEQYF.

This clonotype was detected only once. V and J are TRBV14 and TRBJ1-2, with TRBD1 matching 9 bases. The V and J ends lost 6 bases and 4 bases, in that order; junction bases with no gene match: 3. The CDR3 runs to 13 residues. Germline V gene data show CDR1 as SGHDN and CDR2 as FVKESK. As DNA, the CDR3 is TGTGCCAGCAGACCGACAGGGGGCTATGGCTACACCTTC. As protein: CASRPTGGYGYTF.

The CDR3 region has the DNA TGCAGTGCTAGAGATTACAAGGCTAGCGGGATGGGCACAGATACGCAGTATTTT. This translates into CSARDYKASGMGTDTQYF. V and J are TRBV20-1 and TRBJ2-3, with 9 bases fitting TRBD2. This CDR3 spans 18 amino acids. Germline V gives CDR1 DFQATT, CDR2 SNEGSKA (reference sequence). Unmatched junction bases numbered 11, after V lost 0 bases and J lost 1 base.

In the case of this clonotype: The junction shows a germline mismatch at one end, possibly a read error. The chain recombines TRBV28 with TRBJ2-3; a possible D gene is TRBD1 (6 bases). The CDR3 has 14 residues. Germline lookup yields CDR1 MDHEN and CDR2 SYDVKM. The DNA of the CDR3 is TGTGCCAGCAATTTAGCGATCAGGGGAGATACGCAGTATTTT. Protein sequence: CASNLAIRGDTQYF.

The CDR3, as DNA: TGTGCCAGCAGCCAATACGCGGGAACCTACAATGAGCAGTTCTTC. Translating gives CASSQYAGTYNEQFF. V is TRBV14 and J is TRBJ2-1; D perhaps matches TRBD2 (6 bases). V was pared by 2 bases and J by 2 bases, with 10 bases between. The CDR3 extends over 15 amino acids. CDR1 is SGHDN, CDR2 FVKESK, per germline. Full variable domain (missing parts from reference TRBV14 and TRBJ2-1): EAGVTQFPSHSVIEKGQTVTLRCDPISGHDNLYWYRRVMGKEIKFLLHFVKESKQDESGMPNNRFLAERTGGTYSTLKVQPAELEDSGVYFCASSQYAGTYNEQFFGPGTRLTVL.

This rearrangement joins TRBV9 to TRBJ1-1; D gene ambiguous. V was trimmed by 0 bases and J by 0 bases, leaving 3 bases between them. CDR1 SGDLS and CDR2 YYNGEE come from the germline V gene. The length of the CDR3 is 13 residues. For the CDR3, the DNA is TGTGCCAGCAGCGTAGTAATGAACACTGAAGCTTTCTTT. As protein: CASSVVMNTEAFF.

The chain employs TRBV27 and TRBJ1-5; 11 nucleotides align to TRBD1. This CDR3 spans 17 amino acids. The junction had 8 bases not matched to a gene; V was cut back by 5 bases and J by 2 bases. Germline V gene data show CDR1 as MNHEY and CDR2 as SMNVEV (reference sequence). The CDR3 spells CASSTRTGGSGNQPQHF. The CDR3 DNA sequence: TGTGCCAGCAGTACTCGGACAGGGGGCTCGGGCAATCAGCCCCAGCATTTT.

The genes are TRBV9 and TRBJ1-2; no clear D gene. The CDR3 runs to 13 residues. CDR1 is SGDLS and CDR2 is YYNGEE in the germline V gene. The V end lost 0 bases, the J end lost 3 bases, and 6 bases lay between the germline ends. The CDR3 sequence is CASSVGSDYGYTF. As DNA, the CDR3 is TGTGCCAGCAGCGTAGGTTCTGACTATGGCTACACCTTC.

This chain uses TRBV4-3 with TRBJ2-3; no definite D call. The CDR3 loop spans 16 amino acids. Trimming left V 1 base short and J 3 bases short, with 14 bases between. Germline V gene sequence: CDR1 LGHNA, CDR2 YSLEER. The CDR3 spells CASSQVGGPVTDTQYF. The CDR3, as DNA: TGCGCCAGCAGCCAAGTCGGTGGGCCGGTAACAGATACGCAGTATTTT.

V gene TRBV27 combines with J gene TRBJ2-7; a weak D match, TRBD2 (6 bases). The CDR3 extends over 14 amino acids. From germline, CDR1 is MNHEY and CDR2 SMNVEV (reference sequence). V dropped 5 bases and J dropped 0 bases, with 11 bases sitting between them. The CDR3 bases are TGTGCCAGCAGTCTGGCGGGGAACTCCTACGAGCAGTACTTC. This codes for CASSLAGNSYEQYF.

The chain couples TRBV20-1 to TRBJ2-1, with no clear D. Germline V gene sequence: CDR1 DFQATT, CDR2 SNEGSKA (reference sequence). The CDR3 covers 11 residues. V was pared by 1 base and J by 5 bases, with 3 bases between. The CDR3 sequence: CSARAHNEQFF. In DNA, the CDR3 is TGCAGTGCTAGAGCCCACAATGAGCAGTTCTTC.

The gene calls are TRBV30 and TRBJ2-5, with 7 bases that match TRBD1. The junction had 12 bases not matched to a gene; V was cut back by 0 bases and J by 5 bases. This CDR3 contains 16 residues. Germline V gene sequence: CDR1 GTSNPN, CDR2 SVGIG (reference sequence). In nucleotides, the CDR3 is TGTGCCTGGAGTGTAGTACGAGGGGGCTTAGGGGAGACCCAGTACTTC. Residues: CAWSVVRGGLGETQYF.

This chain connects TRBV27 to TRBJ1-2, with a tentative D call TRBD1 (6 bases). The V gene lost 6 bases and the J gene lost 4 bases, with 9 bases spanning the gap. Germline V gives CDR1 MNHEY, CDR2 SMNVEV (reference sequence). The CDR3 is 12 amino acids. The CDR3 nucleotides read TGTGCCAGCAGACAGGGTATCTATGGCTACACCTTC. Protein product: CASRQGIYGYTF.

V usage is TRBV27 and J usage is TRBJ2-3; 9 bases match TRBD1. Germline V gene lookup returns CDR1 MNHEY and CDR2 SMNVEV (reference sequence). With 6 bases clipped from V and 5 bases from J, the junction kept 9 bases outside the gene matches. The CDR3 is 15 amino acids. In DNA form, the CDR3 reads TGTGCCAGCAGGACCGGGACAGGGAGCCTAGATACGCAGTATTTT. This gives the protein CASRTGTGSLDTQYF.

This clonotype was counted a few times. The gene calls are TRBV6-5 and TRBJ2-7; D is uncertain. Looked up from germline, CDR1 is MNHEY and CDR2 is SVGAGI. Trimming took off 0 bases at V and 2 bases at J, with 8 bases between the two ends. This CDR3 has 14 amino acids. The CDR3 DNA follows: TGTGCCAGCAGTTACTCCGTTGGGGCCTACGAGCAGTACTTC. It codes for CASSYSVGAYEQYF.